This T cell receptor (beta chain) was found in a study of response to subunit inactivated influenza vaccine listed by TCRdb under 2018. Turning to the overall study: The study used deep quantitative T cell receptor repertoire profiling to track responses to a trivalent subunit inactivated influenza vaccine. The paper's findings and limits, for the study overall: The authors suggested that each seasonal influenza vaccination may recruit only a limited number of new T cells.

V sheds 4 bases and J sheds 2 bases, leaving 8 bases between their ends. Looking up the germline V gene yields CDR1 KGHSH and CDR2 LQKENI. The CDR3 numbers 13 residues from cysteine through phenylalanine. Kept here is only the CDR3 DNA, which spans 39 bases and is read in frame from base 1. This clonotype was picked up many times. There is no known antigen for this receptor. No base quality values were provided; no much bigger clone lies one nucleotide off. Receptor libraries were prepared by RT-PCR. Sequencing relied on an Illumina HiSeq 2500. The raw public reads went through TCRdb reprocessing: fastp at Q25, MiXCR clone calling, in-frame beta chains kept. For every CDR3 protein sequence, its rows merge into one entry that carries the most common genes and DNA. A total of 450,000 to 600,000 distinct CDR3 sequences appear in this sample, 7.2% of them only once. Around 13% of the sample rests with the top ten.

This receptor was taken from a man aged 50 to 69 who received an inactivated influenza vaccine. Donor details come from another sample of the same person, matched by shared clones. Recombination connected TRBV18 to TRBJ2-5; too little of a D gene remains to name it. Material: PBMCs from blood, obtained 23 to 25 months after vaccination. The nucleotide sequence reads TGTGCCAGCTCACGCTCGGTGCAAGAGACCCAGTACTTC. Translated, it reads CASSRSVQETQYF.